These T cell receptor beta chains were read from a single sample in a study of CD8 T cells in ankylosing spondylitis. One entry per CDR3 protein results from TCRdb running MiXCR on the 5' RACE reads. The sample includes 200,000 to 300,000 distinct CDR3 sequences, approximately 8% of them seen just once. Sequencing was carried out using blood, either unsorted or a sorted T cell fraction (not recorded which). These TCRs come from a female donor with ankylosing spondylitis or in good health (not recorded which). Both conserved end residues are part of each CDR3. A D gene is named only where the DNA matches it firmly. A clone size is listed for some rows: how often the clone was seen (once, few, many), or a class if it is expanded.

v_gene	d_gene	abundance	j_gene	CDR3aa	CDR3nt
TRBV3-1	NA	many	TRBJ2-3	CASSQVRSGGDTQYF	TGTGCCAGCAGCCAAGTCAGGTCCGGGGGAGATACGCAGTATTTT
TRBV29-1	NA	few	TRBJ2-6	CSVRISGANVLTF	TGCAGCGTTCGAATCTCTGGGGCCAACGTCCTGACTTTC
TRBV12-3/TRBV12-4	NA	many	TRBJ2-2	CASSSSNRPGELFF	TGTGCCAGCAGTTCCTCCAACCGGCCCGGGGAGCTGTTTTTT
TRBV4-1	NA	NA	TRBJ2-1	CASSQDLRSGEQFF	TGCGCCAGCAGCCAAGATCTTAGAAGCGGCGAGCAGTTCTTC
TRBV20-1	NA	many	TRBJ2-1	CSARDGADISSYNEQFF	TGCAGTGCTAGAGATGGGGCGGACATAAGCTCCTACAATGAGCAGTTCTTC
TRBV3-1	NA	many	TRBJ2-7	CASSQGGLVAYEQYF	TGTGCCAGCAGCCAAGGGGGGCTAGTAGCCTACGAGCAGTACTTC
TRBV5-5	NA	many	TRBJ2-5	CASSNLLALQETQYF	TGTGCCAGCAGTAACCTTCTAGCCCTCCAAGAGACCCAGTACTTC
TRBV24-1	TRBD2	many	TRBJ2-1	CAISSGGLNNEQFF	TGTGCCATATCTAGCGGGGGACTAAACAATGAGCAGTTCTTC
TRBV7-2	NA	many	TRBJ1-4	CASSSRTGGEKLFF	TGTGCCAGCAGCTCCCGGACGGGAGGCGAAAAACTGTTTTTT
TRBV7-2	NA	few	TRBJ1-1	CASSLSAEAFF	TGTGCCAGCAGCTTAAGCGCGGAAGCTTTCTTT
TRBV20-1	NA	many	TRBJ1-1	CSAPSGRAGNTEAFF	TGCAGTGCTCCCTCCGGGAGGGCTGGGAACACTGAAGCTTTCTTT
TRBV7-2	TRBD2	few	TRBJ2-7	CASSALAGGAYEQYF	TGTGCCAGCAGCGCACTAGCGGGAGGGGCGTACGAGCAGTACTTC
TRBV5-1	NA	many	TRBJ2-3	CASSQYGEDTQYF	TGCGCCAGCAGCCAGTACGGGGAGGATACGCAGTATTTT
TRBV6-5	NA	many	TRBJ2-5	CASSYSYQGGQETQYF	TGTGCCAGCAGTTACTCGTATCAGGGGGGACAAGAGACCCAGTACTTC
TRBV20-1	TRBD1	many	TRBJ1-5	CSARRTGYQPQHF	TGCAGTGCTAGGCGGACAGGATATCAGCCCCAGCATTTT
TRBV3-1	NA	many	TRBJ2-1	CASSPDSGSYNEQFF	TGTGCCAGCAGTCCCGATAGCGGCTCCTACAATGAGCAGTTCTTC
TRBV29-1	TRBD2	many	TRBJ2-1	CSVELAGEGNEQFF	TGCAGCGTTGAACTAGCGGGAGAGGGCAATGAGCAGTTCTTC
TRBV5-4	TRBD2	few	TRBJ2-1	CASSPKTSGRAYNEQFF	TGTGCCAGCAGCCCAAAGACTAGCGGGAGGGCTTACAATGAGCAGTTCTTC
TRBV7-2	NA	many	TRBJ1-4	CASSPSYETANEKLFF	TGTGCCAGCAGCCCGAGTTACGAGACGGCTAATGAAAAACTGTTTTTT
TRBV20-1	NA	many	TRBJ1-5	CSATGHYSNQPQHF	TGCAGTGCAACGGGACACTATAGCAATCAGCCCCAGCATTTT
TRBV20-1	NA	many	TRBJ1-6	CSAPQGNGSPLHF	TGCAGTGCTCCCCAGGGGAACGGTTCACCCCTCCACTTT
TRBV28	TRBD2	many	TRBJ2-7	CASSSRTSAHYEQYF	TGTGCCAGCAGTTCGAGGACTAGCGCCCACTACGAGCAGTACTTC
TRBV2	NA	few	TRBJ2-1	CASAPFSGTHNEQFF	TGTGCCAGCGCACCCTTTTCCGGGACGCACAATGAGCAGTTCTTC
TRBV9	TRBD1	many	TRBJ1-6	CASSAGGGNSPLHF	TGTGCCAGCAGCGCAGGGGGCGGTAATTCACCCCTCCACTTT
TRBV5-4	NA	many	TRBJ2-7	CASSPSRGYEQYF	TGTGCCAGCAGTCCGTCGAGGGGCTACGAGCAGTACTTC
TRBV4-3	NA	many	TRBJ1-1	CASSQEGRFTEAFF	TGCGCCAGCAGCCAAGAAGGGCGGTTCACTGAAGCTTTCTTT
TRBV28	TRBD1	many	TRBJ2-7	CASREQGAVSYEQYF	TGTGCCAGCAGGGAACAGGGGGCGGTATCCTACGAGCAGTACTTC
TRBV6-5	TRBD2	many	TRBJ2-7	CASSYAGTSGPGEQYF	TGTGCCAGCAGTTACGCCGGGACTAGCGGGCCCGGGGAGCAGTACTTC
TRBV11-2	NA	many	TRBJ2-1	CASNPWGYNEQFF	TGTGCCAGCAACCCGTGGGGGTACAATGAGCAGTTCTTC
TRBV12-3/TRBV12-4	NA	many	TRBJ2-7	CASTRGYEQYF	TGTGCCAGCACCCGGGGGTACGAGCAGTACTTC
TRBV30	TRBD2	many	TRBJ2-7	CAWSYATSGIVHEQYF	TGTGCCTGGAGCTATGCCACTAGCGGGATTGTCCACGAGCAGTACTTC
TRBV4-3	NA	many	TRBJ1-1	CASSPGHPVNTEAFF	TGCGCCAGCAGCCCGGGACATCCCGTAAACACTGAAGCTTTCTTT
TRBV5-1	TRBD2	few	TRBJ2-7	CASSSLYRRQGIASGNGYEQYF	TGCGCCAGCAGCTCACTCTACCGGAGACAGGGAATAGCTAGCGGGAACGGATACGAGCAGTACTTC
TRBV24-1	NA	many	TRBJ2-1	CATSDPSGSSYNEQFF	TGTGCCACCAGTGACCCAAGCGGTAGCTCCTACAATGAGCAGTTCTTC
TRBV20-1	NA	NA	TRBJ2-1	CSARKGGIEQFF	TGCAGTGCCCGGAAAGGGGGGATAGAGCAGTTCTTC
TRBV5-1	TRBD1	many	TRBJ2-3	CASGSGQGRDTQYF	TGCGCCAGCGGATCGGGACAGGGGAGAGATACGCAGTATTTT
TRBV2	TRBD2	many	TRBJ2-1	CASWGLAGVGYNEQFF	TGTGCCAGCTGGGGACTAGCGGGAGTGGGCTACAATGAGCAGTTCTTC
TRBV7-8	NA	NA	TRBJ2-7	CASSRGSYYEQYF	TGTGCCAGCAGCCGTGGGAGCTACTACGAGCAGTACTTC
TRBV27	NA	many	TRBJ1-1	CASSPPGSRYTEAFF	TGTGCCAGCAGTCCCCCCGGTAGCAGATACACTGAAGCTTTCTTT
TRBV10-3	NA	NA	TRBJ2-1	CAMGAAPGLRPYNEQFF	TGTGCCATGGGCGCGGCTCCGGGATTACGGCCCTACAATGAGCAGTTCTTC
TRBV5-1	NA	many	TRBJ2-2	CASSLAGPGELFF	TGCGCCAGCAGCTTGGCAGGGCCCGGGGAGCTGTTTTTT